This T cell receptor beta chain comes out of a study of vaccination effects on CD4 cells after COVID-19. The CDR3 loop spans 14 amino acids. Germline CDR1 and CDR2: SGHRS and YFSETQ. Trimming shortened V by 5 bases and J by 8 bases, and 14 bases separated the two germline ends. Sequenced by immunoSEQ multiplex PCR; TCRdb stores in-frame clones only, minus some. The data show about 24,000 clones, with more than 65% seen just once and roughly 10% held by the top ten. This clone appeared a few times. Its specificity is not known. Viral peptide pools were used in the ViraFEST assay to expand antigen-specific CD4+ T cells, and sequencing came afterward. After roughly 11 days in culture, the CD4+ T cells were isolated. All study participants received two doses of BNT162b2 or mRNA-1273 vaccine.

Sequenced material: CD4+ T cells from PBMCs cultured with HCoV-NL63 spike peptides, taken after COVID-19 vaccination. This chain links TRBV5-1 with TRBJ1-6; TRBD1 is a possible D gene (5 bases). The clonotype comes from a human donor who received a COVID-19 vaccine. The CDR3 is CASRGRGWDSPLHF. CDR3 nucleotides: TGCGCCAGCAGGGGTAGGGGATGGGATTCACCCCTCCACTTT.